This TCR beta chain was profiled in a study of blood T cell repertoires in COVID-19. Germline V gene lookup returns CDR1 SGDLS and CDR2 YYNGEE. V shed 3 bases and J 13 bases; nucleotides not matched to a gene: 10. The CDR3 length is 16 residues. Clones were read by immunoSEQ multiplex PCR, and TCRdb kept only the in-frame ones, dropping some. The sample shows 52,000 or so clones, approximately 82% of them seen only once. The sample taken for sequencing was peripheral blood. This clonotype originated in a human donor in a cohort sampled during active or convalescent COVID-19. This chain uses TRBV9 with TRBJ2-1; TRBD2 matches at 16 bases. The CDR3 nucleotides are TGTGCCAGCAGCGCCCACCCCGGGACTAGCGGGGGGGAACAGTTCTTC. It codes for CASSAHPGTSGGEQFF.